This T cell receptor (beta chain) stems from a study of regulatory T cells. Patients aged 2 to 39 years had fewer naive and more memory CD4+ and CD8+ T cells. Regulatory (CD25-high CD127-low) and conventional (CD25-low CD127-high) CD4+ T cells were sorted separately. Note on this clone: No antigen is known for it.

General observations from the study: In CD3G-deficient patients, conventional CD4+ T cells were enriched for hydrophobic CDR3 residues at positions 6 and 7. Patient repertoires had restricted TRB V-J pairs and skewed V and J usage, most in Tregs.

The primer mix had 52 TRBV and 13 TRBJ primers. Method: immunoSEQ multiplex PCR; TCRdb's copy keeps in-frame clones and lacks some. There are about 35,000 clones in the sample; approximately 90% occur only once, and over 2% lies in the top ten. The CDR3 has 12 residues. Germline V lookup: CDR1 MNHNY, CDR2 SVGAGI (reference sequence). Trimming took off 6 bases at V and 10 bases at J, with 14 bases between the two ends. Sequencing was carried out using conventional CD4+ T cells sorted from blood. This clonotype was sampled from a person under 35 with CD3G deficiency. This chain uses TRBV6-6 with TRBJ2-3; the D is unclear. In DNA, the CDR3 is TGTGCCAGCAGCCCCGGACCCCTCTCGCAGTATTTT. This sequence encodes CASSPGPLSQYF.